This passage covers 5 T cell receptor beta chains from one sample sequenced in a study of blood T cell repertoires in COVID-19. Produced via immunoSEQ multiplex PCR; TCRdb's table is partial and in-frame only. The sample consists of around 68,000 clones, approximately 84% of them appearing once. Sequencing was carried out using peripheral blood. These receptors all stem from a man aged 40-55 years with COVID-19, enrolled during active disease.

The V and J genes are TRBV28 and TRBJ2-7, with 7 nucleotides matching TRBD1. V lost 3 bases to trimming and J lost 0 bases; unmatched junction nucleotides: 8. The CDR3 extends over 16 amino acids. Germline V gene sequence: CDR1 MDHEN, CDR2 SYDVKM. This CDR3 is CASSFHLGQLSYEQYF. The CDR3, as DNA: TGTGCCAGCAGTTTTCATTTGGGACAGCTCTCCTACGAGCAGTACTTC. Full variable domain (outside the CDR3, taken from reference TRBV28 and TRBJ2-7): DVKVTQSSRYLVKRTGEKVFLECVQDMDHENMFWYRQDPGLGLRLIYFSYDVKMKEKGDIPEGYSVSREKKERFSLILESASTNQTSMYLCASSFHLGQLSYEQYFGPGTRLTVT.

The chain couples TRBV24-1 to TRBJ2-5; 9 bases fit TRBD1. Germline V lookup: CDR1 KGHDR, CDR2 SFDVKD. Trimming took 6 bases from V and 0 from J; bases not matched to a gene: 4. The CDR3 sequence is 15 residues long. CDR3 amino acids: CATSSTGGYQETQYF. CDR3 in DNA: TGTGCCACCAGTTCGACAGGGGGGTACCAAGAGACCCAGTACTTC.

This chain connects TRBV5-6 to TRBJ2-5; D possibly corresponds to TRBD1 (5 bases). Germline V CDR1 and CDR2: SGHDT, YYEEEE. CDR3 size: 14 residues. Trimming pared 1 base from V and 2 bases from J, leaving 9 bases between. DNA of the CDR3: TGTGCCAGCAGCTTGCGTCAGGGACAAGAGACCCAGTACTTC. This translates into CASSLRQGQETQYF. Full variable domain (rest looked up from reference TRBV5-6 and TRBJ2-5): DAGVTQSPTHLIKTRGQQVTLRCSPKSGHDTVSWYQQALGQGPQFIFQYYEEEERQRGNFPDRFSGHQFPNYSSELNVNALLLGDSALYLCASSLRQGQETQYFGPGTRLLVL.

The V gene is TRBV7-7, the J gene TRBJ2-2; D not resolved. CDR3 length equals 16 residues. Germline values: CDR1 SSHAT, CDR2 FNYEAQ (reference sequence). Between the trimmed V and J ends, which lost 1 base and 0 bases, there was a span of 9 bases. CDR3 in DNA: TGTGCCAGCAGCTTAGTTGTCCCTACGAACACCGGGGAGCTGTTTTTT. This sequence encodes CASSLVVPTNTGELFF.

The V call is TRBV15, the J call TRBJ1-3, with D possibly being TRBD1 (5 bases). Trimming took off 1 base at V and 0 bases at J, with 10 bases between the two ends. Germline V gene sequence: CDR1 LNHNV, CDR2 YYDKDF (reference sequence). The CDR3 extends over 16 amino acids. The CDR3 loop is CATSRGGRNSGNTIYF. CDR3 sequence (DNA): TGTGCCACCAGCAGAGGGGGCAGGAACTCTGGAAACACCATATATTTT.